Here is one TCR beta chain with its context. V trimming: 4 bases; J trimming: 5 bases; junction bases outside the gene matches: 7. The CDR3 loop spans 14 amino acids. Germline assignment: CDR1 SGHRS and CDR2 YFSETQ. This sample was included in a study of blood T cell repertoires in COVID-19. Here immunoSEQ multiplex PCR was the method, and the copy in TCRdb shows in-frame clones only, minus some. The table shows 130,000 to 150,000 clones, with 80% occurring only once. Sequencing used peripheral blood. The receptor was isolated from a man aged 65-85 years who had recovered from COVID-19. The chain carries TRBV5-1 and TRBJ2-3; 7 positions match TRBD2. DNA of the CDR3: TGCGCCAGCAGCCATGGACTAGATGTAGATACGCAGTATTTT. It codes for CASSHGLDVDTQYF.